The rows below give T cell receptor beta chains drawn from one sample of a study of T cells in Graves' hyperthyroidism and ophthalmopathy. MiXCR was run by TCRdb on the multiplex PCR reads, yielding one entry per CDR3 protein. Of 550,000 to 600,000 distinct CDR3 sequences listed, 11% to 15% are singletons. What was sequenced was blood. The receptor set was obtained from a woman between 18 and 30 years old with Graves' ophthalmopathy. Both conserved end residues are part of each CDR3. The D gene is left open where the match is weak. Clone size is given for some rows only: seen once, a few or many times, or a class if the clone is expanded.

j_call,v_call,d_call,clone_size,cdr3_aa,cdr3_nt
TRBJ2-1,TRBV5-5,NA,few,CASSLALGVSNEQFF,TGTGCCAGCAGCTTGGCACTAGGGGTATCCAATGAGCAGTTCTTC
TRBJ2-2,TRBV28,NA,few,CASSWGAGELFF,TGTGCCAGCAGTTGGGGGGCCGGGGAGCTGTTTTTT
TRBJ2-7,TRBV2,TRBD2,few,CASTTGGRGGYEQYF,TGTGCCAGCACCACGGGGGGGCGGGGCGGCTACGAGCAGTACTTC
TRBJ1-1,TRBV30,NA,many,CAWRRQHYTEAFF,TGTGCCTGGAGAAGACAGCACTACACTGAAGCTTTCTTT
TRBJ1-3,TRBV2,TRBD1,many,CASSTGGYSGNTIYF,TGTGCCAGCAGTACAGGGGGGTACTCTGGAAACACCATATATTTT
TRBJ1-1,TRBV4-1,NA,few,CASSQEGLEDAEAFF,TGCGCCAGCAGCCAAGAGGGCCTTGAGGATGCTGAAGCTTTCTTT
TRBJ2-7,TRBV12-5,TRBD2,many,CASGSLAGASYEQYF,TGTGCTAGTGGTTCCCTAGCGGGCGCGTCCTACGAGCAGTACTTC
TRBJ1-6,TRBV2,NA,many,CASSEELTGNSPLHF,TGTGCCAGCAGTGAAGAGCTAACAGGGAATTCACCCCTCCACTTT
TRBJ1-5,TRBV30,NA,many,CAWSVNRDQPQHF,TGTGCCTGGAGTGTAAACAGGGATCAGCCCCAGCATTTT
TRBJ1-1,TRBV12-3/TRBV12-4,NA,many,CASSSTGGKATEAFF,TGTGCCAGCAGTTCTACGGGGGGCAAGGCCACTGAAGCTTTCTTT
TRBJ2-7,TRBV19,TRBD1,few,CASSIDPTQGASYEQYF,TGTGCCAGTAGTATAGACCCCACGCAGGGGGCCTCCTACGAGCAGTACTTC
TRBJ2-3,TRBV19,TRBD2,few,CASTAGLAGPADTQYF,TGTGCCAGTACCGCTGGACTAGCGGGACCTGCGGATACGCAGTATTTT
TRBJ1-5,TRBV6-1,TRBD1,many,CASNLQGGENQPQHF,TGTGCCAGCAACCTCCAGGGGGGAGAGAATCAGCCCCAGCATTTT
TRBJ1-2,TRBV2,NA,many,CASSPGGDRSRSRMNYGYTF,TGTGCCAGCAGCCCCGGGGGAGACAGGTCCCGATCTCGGATGAACTATGGCTACACCTTC
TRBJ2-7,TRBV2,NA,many,CASSEEREYEQYF,TGTGCCAGCAGTGAAGAACGGGAGTACGAGCAGTACTTC
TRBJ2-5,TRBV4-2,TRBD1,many,CASSQDGFDRGRETQYF,TGTGCCAGCAGCCAAGATGGGTTCGACAGGGGGCGGGAGACCCAGTACTTC
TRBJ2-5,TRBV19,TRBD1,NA,CASSTGTGEGTGQETQYF,TGTGCCAGTAGTACCGGGACAGGGGAAGGTACAGGCCAAGAGACCCAGTACTTC
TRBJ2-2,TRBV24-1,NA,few,CATSDFWGQPLNTGELFF,TGTGCCACCAGTGATTTCTGGGGTCAGCCCCTGAACACCGGGGAGCTGTTTTTT
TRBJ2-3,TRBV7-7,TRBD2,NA,CASSPAGLAGSDTQYF,TGTGCTAGCAGCCCCGCGGGATTAGCGGGGTCAGATACGCAGTATTTT
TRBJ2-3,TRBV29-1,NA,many,CSVRRITSTDTQYF,TGCAGCGTTAGACGGATTACTAGCACAGATACGCAGTATTTT
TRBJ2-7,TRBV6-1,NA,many,CASSEVSGFYEQYF,TGTGCCAGCAGTGAAGTGTCAGGGTTCTACGAGCAGTACTTC
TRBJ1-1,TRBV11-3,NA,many,CASSLEGVTEAFF,TGTGCCAGCAGCTTGGAAGGGGTCACTGAAGCTTTCTTT
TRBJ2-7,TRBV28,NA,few,CASSFSGVSYEQYF,TGTGCCAGCAGTTTTTCGGGAGTATCCTACGAGCAGTACTTC
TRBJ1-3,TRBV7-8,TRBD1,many,CASSLSQGALGGNTIYF,TGTGCCAGCAGCTTATCACAGGGGGCGCTTGGTGGAAACACCATATATTTT
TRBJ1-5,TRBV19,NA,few,CATFDRRFNQPQHF,TGTGCCACCTTTGACAGGAGGTTTAATCAGCCCCAGCATTTT
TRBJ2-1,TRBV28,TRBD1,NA,CASSLGTGNRNEQFF,TGTGCCAGCAGTTTGGGGACAGGGAATCGCAATGAGCAGTTCTTC
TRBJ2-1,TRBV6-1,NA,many,CASLSPSRYQFF,TGTGCCAGCCTATCTCCATCGAGGTACCAGTTCTTC
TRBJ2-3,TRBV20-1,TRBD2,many,CSARDGRTSVTDTQYF,TGCAGTGCTAGAGATGGTAGGACTAGTGTTACAGATACGCAGTATTTT
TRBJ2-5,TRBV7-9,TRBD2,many,CASSFRTSGSSQYF,TGTGCCAGCAGCTTCCGGACTAGCGGGAGTAGCCAGTACTTC
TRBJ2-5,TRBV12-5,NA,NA,CASGFGQETLYF,TGTGCTAGTGGTTTTGGGCAAGAGACCCTGTACTTC
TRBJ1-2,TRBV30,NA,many,CAWSPHSWGGYTF,TGTGCCTGGAGCCCGCACAGCTGGGGTGGCTACACCTTC
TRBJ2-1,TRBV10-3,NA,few,CAAGGGTGYGNEQFF,TGTGCCGCCGGGGGGGGGACAGGGTACGGCAATGAGCAGTTCTTC
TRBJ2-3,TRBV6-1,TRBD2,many,CASSQRRLAGAQDTQYF,TGTGCCAGCAGTCAACGTCGACTAGCGGGAGCGCAAGATACGCAGTATTTT
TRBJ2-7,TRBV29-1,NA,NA,CSGRDNDEQYF,TGCAGCGGCCGGGACAACGACGAGCAGTACTTC
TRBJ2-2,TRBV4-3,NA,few,CASSQDLRANTGELFF,TGCGCCAGCAGCCAAGATTTGAGGGCGAACACCGGGGAGCTGTTTTTT
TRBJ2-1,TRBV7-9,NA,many,CASSQEGGRGYNEQFF,TGTGCCAGCAGTCAAGAGGGGGGAAGGGGATACAATGAGCAGTTCTTC
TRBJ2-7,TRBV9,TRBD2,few,CASSPRPPSGSFYEQYF,TGTGCCAGCTCACCCCGCCCACCCAGCGGGAGTTTCTACGAGCAGTACTTC
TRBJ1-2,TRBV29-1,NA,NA,CSVDPSKPREGYTF,TGCAGCGTTGACCCAAGCAAGCCACGCGAGGGCTACACCTTC
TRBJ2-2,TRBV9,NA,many,CASSPRATGELFF,TGTGCCAGCAGCCCGAGGGCGACCGGGGAGCTGTTTTTT
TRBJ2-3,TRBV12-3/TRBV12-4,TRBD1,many,CASSPPGQGGDTQYF,TGTGCCAGCAGCCCACCGGGACAGGGAGGAGATACGCAGTATTTT
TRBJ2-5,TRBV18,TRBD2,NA,CASSGTSGIQETQYF,TGTGCCAGCTCAGGGACTAGCGGGATTCAAGAGACCCAGTACTTC
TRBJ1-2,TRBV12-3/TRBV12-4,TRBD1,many,CASSQLTGPNYGYTF,TGTGCCAGCAGCCAACTGACAGGGCCTAACTATGGCTACACCTTC
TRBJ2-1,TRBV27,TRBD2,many,CASSHQLAPARDEQFF,TGTGCCAGCAGTCACCAACTAGCGCCCGCTAGGGATGAGCAGTTCTTC
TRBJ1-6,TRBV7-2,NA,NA,CASSLHGQSLRRTLHF,TGTGCCAGCAGCTTACACGGACAGTCCCTGAGGAGGACCCTCCACTTT
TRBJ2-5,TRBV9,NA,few,CASSVGAGWETQYF,TGTGCCAGCAGCGTAGGGGCAGGGTGGGAGACCCAGTACTTC
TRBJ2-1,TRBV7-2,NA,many,CASSLFSVEQFF,TGTGCCAGCAGCTTATTTTCGGTGGAGCAGTTCTTC
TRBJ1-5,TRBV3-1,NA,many,CASSQDQGTHQPQHF,TGTGCCAGCAGCCAAGATCAGGGAACTCACCAGCCCCAGCATTTT
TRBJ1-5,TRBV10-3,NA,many,CAISERQANNQPQHF,TGTGCCATCAGTGAGCGGCAGGCTAACAATCAGCCCCAGCATTTT
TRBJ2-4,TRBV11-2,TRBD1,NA,CASSLTGTGGNIQYF,TGTGCCAGCAGCCTTACCGGGACAGGGGGAAACATTCAGTACTTC
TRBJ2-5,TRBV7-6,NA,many,CASSLGWSGPDQETQYF,TGTGCCAGCAGCTTAGGTTGGAGCGGGCCCGACCAAGAGACCCAGTACTTC
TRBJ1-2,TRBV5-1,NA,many,CASSLDWKNYGYTF,TGCGCCAGCAGCTTGGACTGGAAGAACTATGGCTACACCTTC
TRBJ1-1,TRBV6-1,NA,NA,CASSARRSMNTEAFF,TGTGCCAGCAGTGCCCGACGGTCGATGAACACTGAAGCTTTCTTT
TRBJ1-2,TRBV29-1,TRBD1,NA,CSVPREGVGTGDLISSYTF,TGCAGCGTCCCCAGAGAGGGGGTAGGGACAGGGGATCTTATTTCAAGCTACACCTTC